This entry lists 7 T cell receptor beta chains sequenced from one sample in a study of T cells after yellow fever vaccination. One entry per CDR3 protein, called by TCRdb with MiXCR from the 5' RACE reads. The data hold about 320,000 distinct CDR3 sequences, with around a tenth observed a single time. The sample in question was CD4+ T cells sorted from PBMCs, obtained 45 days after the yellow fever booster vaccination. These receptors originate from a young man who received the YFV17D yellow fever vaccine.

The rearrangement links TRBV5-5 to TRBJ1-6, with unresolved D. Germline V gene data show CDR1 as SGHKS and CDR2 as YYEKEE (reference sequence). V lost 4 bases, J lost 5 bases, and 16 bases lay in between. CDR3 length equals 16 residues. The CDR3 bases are TGTGCCAGCAGCCCGGGGAGGAACTGGGATAATTCACCCCTCCACTTT. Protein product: CASSPGRNWDNSPLHF.

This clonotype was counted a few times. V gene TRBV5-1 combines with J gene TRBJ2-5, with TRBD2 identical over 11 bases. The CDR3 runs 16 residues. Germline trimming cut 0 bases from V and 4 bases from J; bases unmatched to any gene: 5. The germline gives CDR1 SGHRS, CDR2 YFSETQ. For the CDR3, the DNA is TGCGCCAGCAGCTTGGCCCGTCTAGCGGGGGGAGAGACCCAGTACTTC. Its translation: CASSLARLAGGETQYF. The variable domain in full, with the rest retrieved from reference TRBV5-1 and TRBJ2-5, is KAGVTQTPRYLIKTRGQQVTLSCSPISGHRSVSWYQQTPGQGLQFLFEYFSETQRNKGNFPGRFSGRQFSNSRSEMNVSTLELGDSALYLCASSLARLAGGETQYFGPGTRLLVL.

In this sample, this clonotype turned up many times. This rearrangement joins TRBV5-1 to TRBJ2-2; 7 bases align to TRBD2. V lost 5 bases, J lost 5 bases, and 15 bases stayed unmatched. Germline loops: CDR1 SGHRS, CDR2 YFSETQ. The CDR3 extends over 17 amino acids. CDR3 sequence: CASRREPGGSGTGELFF. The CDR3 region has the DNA TGCGCCAGCAGGCGCGAACCGGGGGGAAGTGGAACCGGGGAGCTGTTTTTT.

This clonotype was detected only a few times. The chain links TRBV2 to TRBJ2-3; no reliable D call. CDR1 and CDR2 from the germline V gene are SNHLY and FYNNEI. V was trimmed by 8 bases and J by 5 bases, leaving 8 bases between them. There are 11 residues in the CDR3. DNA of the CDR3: TGTGCCAGCCGTCGGGTAGATACGCAGTATTTT. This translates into CASRRVDTQYF.

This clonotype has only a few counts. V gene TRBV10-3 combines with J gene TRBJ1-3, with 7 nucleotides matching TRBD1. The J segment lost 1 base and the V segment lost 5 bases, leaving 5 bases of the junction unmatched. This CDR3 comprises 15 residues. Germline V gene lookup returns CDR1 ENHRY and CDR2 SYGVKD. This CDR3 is CAISRRDSSGNTIYF. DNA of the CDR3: TGTGCCATCAGTCGCCGGGACAGTTCTGGAAACACCATATATTTT.

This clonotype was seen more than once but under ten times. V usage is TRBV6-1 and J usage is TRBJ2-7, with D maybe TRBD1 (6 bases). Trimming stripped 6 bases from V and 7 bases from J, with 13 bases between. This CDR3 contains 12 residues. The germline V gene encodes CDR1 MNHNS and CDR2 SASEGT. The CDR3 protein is CASRRPGEEQYV. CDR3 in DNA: TGTGCCAGCAGGAGACCAGGGGAGGAGCAGTACGTC.

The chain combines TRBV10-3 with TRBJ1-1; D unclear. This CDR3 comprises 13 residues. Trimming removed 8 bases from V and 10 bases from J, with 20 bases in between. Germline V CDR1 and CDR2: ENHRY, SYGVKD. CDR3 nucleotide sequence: TGTGCCATCGCAAACCTGAGTCGAGCTGTAGCTTTCTTT. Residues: CAIANLSRAVAFF.